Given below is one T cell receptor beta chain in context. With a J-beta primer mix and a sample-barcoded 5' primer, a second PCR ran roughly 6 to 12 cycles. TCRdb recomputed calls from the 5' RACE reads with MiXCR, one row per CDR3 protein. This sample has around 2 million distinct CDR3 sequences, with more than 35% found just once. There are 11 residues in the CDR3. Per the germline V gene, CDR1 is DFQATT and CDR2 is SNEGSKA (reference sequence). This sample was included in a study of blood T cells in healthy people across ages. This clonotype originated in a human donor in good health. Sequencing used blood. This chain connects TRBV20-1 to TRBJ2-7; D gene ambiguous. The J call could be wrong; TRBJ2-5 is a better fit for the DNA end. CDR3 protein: CSAPISETQYF. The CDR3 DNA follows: TGCAGTGCCCCCATTTCGGAGACCCAGTACTTC.